The TCR beta chain described here comes from a study of monozygotic twins with inflammatory bowel disease. The study's findings and limits: TCRbeta diversity (inverse Simpson) was lower in IBD patients than in healthy co-twins. Immunosuppressive treatment differences may have increased patient repertoire variability. Possibly because of limited power, concordant and discordant twins showed no difference in repertoire similarity.

After re-calling the 5' RACE reads, TCRdb lists one entry per CDR3 protein, DNA absent. This repertoire includes about 330,000 distinct CDR3 sequences. From whole blood, total RNA was isolated without any sorting of T cells. On this clonotype itself: Antigen: not known.

Per germline, CDR1 LGHDT and CDR2 YNNKEL (reference sequence). The CDR3 length is 16 residues. The V call is TRBV3-1, the J call TRBJ1-5. The sequence came from a human donor with ulcerative colitis or Crohn's disease, or a healthy co-twin of an affected twin (not recorded which). The source material was blood. The CDR3 reads CASSHSGGRQNQPQHF.